This T cell receptor (beta chain) was sequenced in a study of T cell responses to AZD1222 COVID-19 vaccine (dated by TCRdb to the early 2020s). Concerning the study at large: TCR sequencing was performed for about 250 trial participants, of whom around 200 were given two doses of AZD1222 and around 25 were given two doses of MenACWY control vaccine. Trial participants were enrolled into age subgroups of 18-55, 56-69 and 70-plus years, which contained about 150, 27 and 61 TCR-sequenced participants, respectively. General study outcomes and caveats: After two AZD1222 doses, spike-specific TCR breadth and depth were significantly higher than at day 0 and than in MenACWY recipients. In the small 56-69-year group, the increase in depth fell short of significance, most likely because of low power. Most participants were white British and females outnumbered males, and the authors suggested that clonal diversity may have been underestimated. Conclusions about previously exposed vaccinees were limited because only six AZD1222 recipients were SARS-CoV-2 seropositive at baseline. Reportedly, close to half of the unique spike-specific TCRs recognized epitopes lying outside the regions that are mutated in the B.1.351 and B.1.1.7 variants. Because no day 14 peak-response samples were available, repertoires were characterized only after the peak T cell response. Vaccine-associated CD4 TCRs spanned the whole spike protein, with dominant responses in regions 160-218 and 743-854.

This sample's time point label indicates: about 28 days (+/-7) after the second vaccine dose. AZD1222 recipients given second doses at about 4 weeks or at about 12 weeks were pooled, since spike-specific TCR depth and breadth were not found to differ between the two schedules. Samples from vaccinated people were obtained from the UK trials COV001 and COV002, which included a single-blind randomized controlled phase 2/3 trial of AZD1222 (ChAdOx1 nCoV-19) in healthy adults. For TCRbeta chain sequencing, PBMC samples from trial participants were taken at day 0 and at day 28 after the second dose. The CDR3 regions of human TCRbeta chains were analyzed by immunosequencing. The authors' pipeline ran thus. TCRs in the repertoires were compared against a reference library of SARS-CoV-2-specific TCRs that had been generated with the MIRA antigen-specificity platform. Breadth was defined as the fraction of unique TCRs that were SARS-CoV-2-associated. Depth was defined as the fraction of total T cells that were SARS-CoV-2-associated. Each spike-specific TCR was assigned to its reactive spike region and to a CD4 or CD8 class using the MIRA data. Log10-transformed breadth and depth values were compared by one-way ANOVA with Sidak's multiple comparisons tests. In TCRdb, the immuneACCESS table is reduced to in-frame sequences with V and J assigned. These tables do not hold every clone; where another copy was compared, an unresolved V gene accounts for under half, and the others remain unexplained. Clone size and the V and J calls come from that table; the DNA yielded D and trimming. In all, the sample holds roughly 120,000 clones, and 80% to 90% of those were seen once. The ten largest clones add up to 7.1% of the sample.

CDR1 and CDR2, per the germline V gene, are SGHTA and FQGTGA. Germline trimming amounts to 3 bases on V and 0 bases on J, with 18 as the count of junction bases outside the gene matches. The CDR3 starts with the cysteine, ends with the phenylalanine, and has 21 residues. The kept DNA is CDR3 alone, 63 bases in frame from the first base. Turning to this clone: No antigen is known for it. Base qualities were left out, and no much larger clone turns up one base away.

This clonotype originated in an adult who received the AZD1222 COVID-19 vaccine. Specimen: peripheral blood, collected 28 days after the second AZD1222 dose. The chain uses TRBV7-3 and TRBJ2-2, with TRBD1 matching 8 junction bases. The sequenced DNA: TGTGCCAGCAGCTTGGGCAGGGGGCGAGGGTTAATACGCTCGAACACCGGGGAGCTGTTTTTT. It is translated as CASSLGRGRGLIRSNTGELFF.